A selection of T cell receptor beta chains follows, all from one sample in a study of regulatory T cells in long-lasting Graves disease. Each CDR3 protein is one row after TCRdb ran MiXCR on the multiplex PCR reads. The repertoire holds 420,000 or so distinct CDR3 sequences, with around a quarter as singletons. The material was peripheral blood mononuclear cells (PBMCs), obtained when the disease was refractory, from a patient treated with antithyroid drugs. The receptors derive from a female donor with Graves disease. Each CDR3 is given without its conserved first and last residue. D genes are given only for firm matches.

V gene	J gene	D gene	CDR3 protein
TRBV3-1	TRBJ2-6	TRBD2	ASSQGASGTGANVLT
TRBV7-2	TRBJ2-1	.	ASSGGREGYEQF
TRBV28	TRBJ1-2	TRBD1	ASSPRDRGVLNYGYT
TRBV11-2	TRBJ2-5	.	ASSLNARGETQY
TRBV9	TRBJ1-1	TRBD1	ASSVGDGQGARTEAF
TRBV6-4	TRBJ2-5	.	ASRTDSFQETQY
TRBV7-2	TRBJ1-1	.	ASSSFERLDTEAF
TRBV7-2	TRBJ1-2	.	ASSGRRDGGYT
TRBV28	TRBJ2-1	.	ASSFFRVSNEQF
TRBV19	TRBJ1-5	TRBD1	ASSDTGGNQPQH
TRBV11-2	TRBJ1-1	TRBD1	ASSHGTGPLNTEAF
TRBV4-2	TRBJ1-6	.	ASGVGNSPLH
TRBV29-1	TRBJ2-1	TRBD2	SDRGTSGRANEQF
TRBV19	TRBJ1-1	.	ASHQAPEAF
TRBV24-1	TRBJ1-1	.	ATSDQTGVEAF
TRBV19	TRBJ2-5	TRBD2	ASTPGILASETQY
TRBV2	TRBJ1-5	.	ASSLTQRSNQPQH
TRBV20-1	TRBJ2-2	.	SATDRNTGELF
TRBV20-1	TRBJ2-4	TRBD2	SASTTSGGGLLY
TRBV29-1	TRBJ2-2	.	SVEKGVDGELF
TRBV5-1	TRBJ2-2	.	ASVQGGNTGELF
TRBV10-3	TRBJ2-7	TRBD2	ATGTSGRDEQY
TRBV28	TRBJ2-7	.	ASSSPPRRGYEQY
TRBV7-9	TRBJ2-7	TRBD2	ASSYTSAYYEQY
TRBV7-6	TRBJ2-5	TRBD2	ASSPRVSGETQY
TRBV20-1	TRBJ1-2	.	SARRPDSYGYT
TRBV5-1	TRBJ1-2	.	ASSPGPLYGYT
TRBV19	TRBJ2-7	.	ASSSLDRKQAYEQY
TRBV13	TRBJ1-2	.	ASSLGNRGYT
TRBV11-2	TRBJ2-2	.	ASSLYYTGELF
TRBV7-3	TRBJ1-2	.	ASSSGQPWETYGYT
TRBV11-2	TRBJ2-7	.	ASSRPPTAVTYEQY
TRBV7-2	TRBJ2-1	.	ASSLAPVLFLF
TRBV18	TRBJ2-7	TRBD2	ASSQLHFGREMGYEQY